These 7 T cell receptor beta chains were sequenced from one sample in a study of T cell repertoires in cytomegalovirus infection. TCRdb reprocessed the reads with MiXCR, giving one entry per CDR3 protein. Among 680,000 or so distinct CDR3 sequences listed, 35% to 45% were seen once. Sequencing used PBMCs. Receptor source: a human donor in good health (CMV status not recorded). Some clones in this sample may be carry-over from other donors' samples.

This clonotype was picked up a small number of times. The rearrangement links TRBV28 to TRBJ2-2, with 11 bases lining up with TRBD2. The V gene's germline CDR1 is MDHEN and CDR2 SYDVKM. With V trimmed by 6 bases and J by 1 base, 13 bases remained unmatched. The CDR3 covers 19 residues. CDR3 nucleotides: TGTGCCAGCAGCCCAGTGACTAGCGGGAACCTCATGAACACCGGGGAGCTGTTTTTT. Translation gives CASSPVTSGNLMNTGELFF.

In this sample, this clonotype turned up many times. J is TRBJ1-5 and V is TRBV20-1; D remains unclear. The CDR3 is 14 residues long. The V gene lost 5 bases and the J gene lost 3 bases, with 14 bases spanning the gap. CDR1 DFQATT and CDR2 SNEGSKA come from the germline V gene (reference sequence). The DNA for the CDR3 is TGCAGTGCTTTCCAGAGCTCTTCCAATCAGCCCCAGCATTTT. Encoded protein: CSAFQSSSNQPQHF.

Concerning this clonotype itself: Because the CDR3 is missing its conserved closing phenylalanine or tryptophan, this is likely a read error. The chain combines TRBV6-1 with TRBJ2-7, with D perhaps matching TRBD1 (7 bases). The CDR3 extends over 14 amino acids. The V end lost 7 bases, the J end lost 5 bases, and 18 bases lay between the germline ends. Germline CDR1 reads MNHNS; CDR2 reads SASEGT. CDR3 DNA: TGTGCCAGCATCGGATCAGGGGGGTGGAACGAGCAGTACTTA. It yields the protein CASIGSGGWNEQYL.

The DNA of the CDR3 is TGCAGCGTACCTCGGGACAGGGGATTTCACACCTTC. Translation: CSVPRDRGFHTF. The J gene is TRBJ1-2, the V gene TRBV29-1, with TRBD1 identical over 10 bases. In germline, CDR1 is SQVTM, CDR2 ANQGSEA. V trimming: 6 bases; J trimming: 12 bases; junction bases outside the gene matches: 10. The length of the CDR3 is 12 residues.

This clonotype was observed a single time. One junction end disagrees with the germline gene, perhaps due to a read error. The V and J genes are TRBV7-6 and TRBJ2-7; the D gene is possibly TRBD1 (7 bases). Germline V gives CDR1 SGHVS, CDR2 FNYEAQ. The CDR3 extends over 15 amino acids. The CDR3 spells CASSLARDSSYKQYF. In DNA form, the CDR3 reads TGTGCCAGCAGCTTAGCGCGGGACAGCTCCTACAAGCAGTACTTC.

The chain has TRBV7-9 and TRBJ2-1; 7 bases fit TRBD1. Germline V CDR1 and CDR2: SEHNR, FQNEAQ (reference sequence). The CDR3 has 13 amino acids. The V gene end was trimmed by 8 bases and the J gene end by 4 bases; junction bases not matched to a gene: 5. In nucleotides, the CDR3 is TGTGCCAGCGGCACAGGGGTTTACAATGAGCAGTTCTTC. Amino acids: CASGTGVYNEQFF.

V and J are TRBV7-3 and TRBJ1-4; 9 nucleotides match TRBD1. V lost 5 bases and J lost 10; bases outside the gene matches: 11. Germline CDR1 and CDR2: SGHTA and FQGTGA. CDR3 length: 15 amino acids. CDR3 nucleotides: TGTGCCAGCAGCCAAACAGGGGGCCCCGGTGGAAAACTGTTTTTT. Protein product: CASSQTGGPGGKLFF.